This passage covers 6 T cell receptor beta chains from one sample sequenced in a study of blood T cells in healthy people across ages (dated by TCRdb to about 2015). Receptor libraries were prepared by 5' RACE. TCRdb lists the instrument as Illumina HiSeq 2500. The second PCR ran for about 6 to 12 cycles and used a J-beta primer mix along with a sample-barcoded 5' primer. TCRdb reran the public reads through fastp at Q25 and MiXCR, keeping productive beta chains. Entries that share a CDR3 protein sequence are merged under the most common genes and DNA. For this sample the table gives approximately 800,000 distinct CDR3 sequences, of which roughly 50% were detected only once. The ten largest clones capture roughly 22% of the sample. The material sequenced was blood. Source of these receptors: a man aged 30 to 45 in good health.

This sequence joins TRBV30 and TRBJ2-1; D is unresolved. There are 15 residues in the CDR3. Germline CDR1 reads GTSNPN; CDR2 reads SVGIG (reference sequence). Trimming left V 4 bases short and J 4 bases short, with 17 bases between. CDR3 nucleotides: TGTGCCTGGAATACTCTAACGCGTATTTACAATGAGCAGTTCTTC. Translation: CAWNTLTRIYNEQFF.

The table lists this clonotype with a few counts. The chain combines TRBV4-2 with TRBJ1-2; D gene uncertain. Germline assignment: CDR1 LGHNA and CDR2 YNFKEQ. The germline V and J ends were trimmed by 2 bases and 5 bases, with 15 bases remaining between them. This CDR3 has 15 residues. DNA for the CDR3: TGTGCCAGCAGCCAAATGGTCTCAGCGGGGTATGGCTACACCTTC. Translation gives CASSQMVSAGYGYTF.

The gene calls are TRBV7-2 and TRBJ2-2; D call uncertain. Per germline, CDR1 SGHTA and CDR2 FQGNSA. The CDR3 is made up of 16 amino acids. Between the trimmed V and J ends, which lost 2 bases and 4 bases, there was a span of 14 bases. The CDR3 spells CASSLMPLASTGELFF. The DNA for the CDR3 is TGTGCCAGCAGCTTAATGCCGCTCGCGAGCACCGGGGAGCTGTTTTTT.

The chain combines TRBV27 with TRBJ2-7; D possibly corresponds to TRBD1 (5 bases). V was pared by 3 bases and J by 2 bases, with 11 bases between. Per germline, CDR1 MNHEY and CDR2 SMNVEV (reference sequence). The CDR3 spans 14 residues. CDR3 bases: TGTGCCAGCAGTTTCACGACAGCGACCTACGAGCAGTACTTC. Protein sequence: CASSFTTATYEQYF.

This clonotype was recorded many times. The chain carries TRBV27 and TRBJ2-7; TRBD2 matches 13 bases. The CDR3 contains 16 residues. Germline CDR1 reads MNHEY; CDR2 reads SMNVEV (reference sequence). The ends lost 7 bases at V and 7 bases at J; junction bases unmatched: 13. CDR3 residues: CASTKLGLAGAVEQYF. CDR3 in DNA: TGTGCCAGCACTAAACTCGGACTAGCGGGAGCGGTTGAGCAGTACTTC.

The rearrangement links TRBV6-5 to TRBJ2-1, with 10 bases matching TRBD1. The CDR3 sequence is 20 residues long. V trimming: 0 bases; J trimming: 8 bases; junction bases outside the gene matches: 19. Per the germline V gene, CDR1 is MNHEY and CDR2 is SVGAGI. The CDR3 coding sequence is TGTGCCAGCAGTTACTCGAGTACGGACCTCCGGGACAGGGGTTCCTATGAGCAGTTCTTC. Protein: CASSYSSTDLRDRGSYEQFF.